This T cell receptor (beta chain) emerged from a study of blood T cell repertoires in COVID-19. The overall study: Some COVID-19 samples were acute and others convalescent; all came from the United States, Italy and Spain. T cells, B-cell-depleted T cells, or PBMCs supplied cDNA or gDNA.

Methods used by the authors: Amplification with reference gene primers provided the estimates of nucleated cell counts. Sequenced by immunoSEQ multiplex PCR; TCRdb stores in-frame clones only, minus some. That table furnishes V, J and clone size, whereas the DNA furnished D and trimming. The profile shows over 100,000 clones, 70% to 90% of them singletons. This CDR3 contains 15 residues. The V segment lost 2 bases and the J segment 5 bases; nucleotides outside the gene matches: 8. Per the germline V gene, CDR1 is SGHTS and CDR2 is YDEGEE. This clone was detected only a few times. Sequenced material: peripheral blood. This chain connects TRBV5-8 to TRBJ2-3; 7 bases fit TRBD1. This receptor was taken from a middle-aged man with acute or convalescent COVID-19. CDR3 in amino acids: CASSFHRGGEDTQYF. For the CDR3, the DNA is TGTGCCAGCAGCTTCCACAGGGGTGGGGAAGATACGCAGTATTTT.